The following is a TCR beta chain sequence with its context. What it binds is unknown. These data are taken from a study of cytomegalovirus exposure and HLA in healthy donors. Study details: The 120 validation repertoires, a later analysis reported, used the same platform as the 666 first-cohort repertoires. General observations from the study: The classifier was said to identify cytomegalovirus status with high specificity and sensitivity. Across donors, most TCRs were seen rarely, yet some public ones were widespread. Three chains tied to CMV proved CMV antigen-specific in vitro.

Clones were read by immunoSEQ multiplex PCR, and TCRdb kept only the in-frame ones, dropping some. Seen here are about 74,000 clones, approximately 95% observed once, and the top ten hold approximately 1.5%. V lost 3 bases and J lost 4, with 18 bases in between. This CDR3 spans 16 amino acids. CDR1 LNHDA and CDR2 SQIVND come from the germline V gene (reference sequence). This sequence was found in a man aged 18 to 35 in good health and CMV-seropositive. The rearrangement joins TRBV19 to TRBJ2-5; D uncertain. Sequenced material: PBMCs. Here the CDR3 reads CASSMRPLARGETQYF. The CDR3 bases are TGTGCCAGTAGTATGCGACCGCTGGCTAGAGGAGAGACCCAGTACTTC. The entire variable domain, with the rest obtained from reference TRBV19 and TRBJ2-5, is as follows: DGGITQSPKYLFRKEGQNVTLSCEQNLNHDAMYWYRQDPGQGLRLIYYSQIVNDFQKGDIAEGYSVSREKKESFPLTVTSAQKNPTAFYLCASSMRPLARGETQYFGPGTRLLVL.